Listed below are T cell receptor beta chains from one sample, sequenced in a study of shared clonotypes between healthy human individuals. Clones were sequenced by immunoSEQ multiplex PCR, and TCRdb holds only the in-frame ones, with some missing. Counted here are around 530,000 clones, roughly 79% occurring once; the ten biggest clones make up around 12%. The source material was PBMCs. The origin of the receptors is a woman between 35 and 50 years old in good health. Some clones in this sample may be carry-over from other donors' samples. CDR3s include the opening cysteine and the closing phenylalanine or tryptophan. The D gene is left open where the match is weak. A clone size is listed for some rows: how often the clone was seen (once, few, many), or a class if it is expanded.

j_call | d_call | clone_size | v_call | cdr3_length | cdr3_aa | cdr3_nt
TRBJ2-1 | . | . | TRBV6-6 | 11 | CASSDGQQQFF | TGTGCCAGCAGTGACGGACAGCAGCAGTTCTTC
TRBJ1-2 | . | . | TRBV27 | 15 | CASSLRRRTDYGYTF | TGTGCCAGCAGTTTAAGACGGAGGACAGACTATGGCTACACCTTC
TRBJ1-3 | . | . | TRBV6-5 | 15 | CASTYSRNSGNTIYF | TGTGCCAGCACCTACTCGAGGAATTCTGGAAACACCATATATTTT
TRBJ2-3 | . | . | TRBV6-1 | 14 | CASSFRIAEDTQYF | TGTGCCAGCAGCTTTCGGATCGCCGAGGATACGCAGTATTTT
TRBJ2-5 | TRBD2 | . | TRBV10-3 | 16 | CAISESGSGRQETQYF | TGTGCCATCAGTGAGTCGGGTAGCGGGCGCCAAGAGACCCAGTACTTC
TRBJ2-1 | . | . | TRBV7-8 | 14 | CASSNVKGGNEQFF | TGTGCCAGCAGCAACGTTAAGGGGGGCAATGAGCAGTTCTTC
TRBJ2-3 | . | many | TRBV6-1 | 14 | CASTARTDTDTQYF | TGTGCCAGCACAGCCCGAACTGACACAGATACGCAGTATTTT
TRBJ1-1 | . | . | TRBV19 | 12 | CASNGGETEAFF | TGTGCCAGTAACGGGGGCGAAACTGAAGCTTTCTTT
TRBJ2-1 | . | few | TRBV9 | 15 | CASSVAGLRYNEQFF | TGTGCCAGCAGCGTAGCAGGCCTAAGATACAATGAGCAGTTCTTC
TRBJ1-3 | TRBD1 | . | TRBV9 | 15 | CASSGRQGKRNTIYF | TGTGCCAGCAGCGGGCGACAGGGGAAAAGAAACACCATATATTTT
TRBJ1-2 | TRBD1 | . | TRBV20-1 | 11 | CSVRTGEGYTF | TGCAGTGTTAGGACAGGGGAAGGCTACACCTTC
TRBJ2-7 | . | once | TRBV18 | 12 | CASSPGIYEQYF | TGTGCCAGCTCACCGGGGATTTACGAGCAGTACTTC